One sample yielded the 11 T cell receptor beta chains listed below, sequenced in a study of T-cell memory formation after mild COVID-19. TCRdb independently ran MiXCR on the 5' RACE reads; one entry per CDR3 protein. The sample holds around 200,000 distinct CDR3 sequences, more than 8% seen once. Sequencing was done on a sample of PBMCs or a T cell subset sorted from them (not recorded which). The receptors originated from a man between 18 and 35 years old who had mild COVID-19 (a few samples of this study predate the infection). Cell type and time point are not known.

This sequence joins TRBV2 and TRBJ1-6; D is unclear. The V gene lost 4 bases and the J gene lost 10 bases, with 8 bases spanning the gap. CDR1 SNHLY and CDR2 FYNNEI come from the germline V gene. CDR3 size: 12 residues. The CDR3 protein is CASSGEPSPLHF. The DNA of the CDR3 is TGTGCCAGCAGTGGGGAGCCCTCACCCCTCCACTTT.

The chain carries TRBV4-2 and TRBJ1-1; TRBD1 is a possible D gene (6 bases). Germline lookup yields CDR1 LGHNA and CDR2 YNFKEQ. V dropped 0 bases and J dropped 4 bases, with 9 bases sitting between them. The length of the CDR3 is 14 residues. The CDR3, as DNA: TGTGCCAGCAGCCAAGATAAGGGGGGCACTGAAGCTTTCTTT. Translating gives CASSQDKGGTEAFF.

V is TRBV9 and J is TRBJ2-1, with TRBD1 as a possible D gene (6 bases). CDR3 size: 13 residues. Trimming stripped 0 bases from V and 10 bases from J, with 11 bases between. From germline, CDR1 is SGDLS and CDR2 YYNGEE. The CDR3 coding sequence is TGTGCCAGCAGCGTAGAAGGGGGAGTAGAGCAGTTCTTC. Protein sequence: CASSVEGGVEQFF.

Many counts were recorded for this clonotype. The chain employs TRBV3-2 and TRBJ2-7. TRBV3-2 is noted as a pseudogene. The CDR3 sequence is 13 residues long. Written as DNA, the CDR3 is TGTGCCAGCAGCCAAGACGGAGACTACGAGCAGTACGTC. Translated: CASSQDGDYEQYV.

The chain carries TRBV7-2 and TRBJ1-3; D remains unclear. Germline V gives CDR1 SGHTA, CDR2 FQGNSA. The CDR3 has 14 amino acids. V dropped 4 bases and J dropped 0 bases, with 7 bases sitting between them. The CDR3 bases are TGTGCCAGCAGCTCGATCAGCTCTGGAAACACCATATATTTT. The encoded protein is CASSSISSGNTIYF.

The V call is TRBV3-1, the J call TRBJ1-2, with unresolved D. The CDR3 has 14 amino acids. V lost 0 bases to trimming and J lost 7 bases, with 12 bases between them. Germline-derived CDR1 and CDR2 are LGHDT and YNNKEL (reference sequence). For the CDR3, the DNA is TGTGCCAGCAGCCAAGAGGGCGAAGAAGGTGGCTACACCTTC. Its protein product is CASSQEGEEGGYTF.

In nucleotides, the CDR3 is TGTGCCTGGACCCCTTTTGGGAGGGAGACCCAGTACTTC. Translating it yields CAWTPFGRETQYF. The rearrangement uses TRBV30 and TRBJ2-5; weak D call: TRBD2 (6 bases). V lost 4 bases and J lost 5, with 14 bases in between. Per the germline V gene, CDR1 is GTSNPN and CDR2 is SVGIG (reference sequence). This CDR3 contains 13 residues. Variable domain in full (rest from reference TRBV30 and TRBJ2-5): SQTIHQWPATLVQPVGSPLSLECTVEGTSNPNLYWYRQAAGRGLQLLFYSVGIGQISSEVPQNLSASRPQDRQFILSSKKLLLSDSGFYLCAWTPFGRETQYFGPGTRLLVL.

This clonotype was picked up a small number of times. The V gene is TRBV7-9, the J gene TRBJ2-5; a possible D gene is TRBD2 (7 bases). The CDR3 spans 13 residues. With 8 bases removed from V and 6 bases from J, the gap between germline ends came to 16 bases. Germline loops: CDR1 SEHNR, CDR2 FQNEAQ (reference sequence). This CDR3 is CASASGGPQTQYF. CDR3 nucleotide sequence: TGTGCCAGCGCCTCCGGGGGGCCCCAGACCCAGTACTTC.

The rearrangement joins TRBV7-3 to TRBJ2-1; a weak D match, TRBD1 (5 bases). Between the trimmed V and J ends, which lost 2 bases and 8 bases, there was a span of 10 bases. The CDR3 sequence is 13 residues long. Germline loops: CDR1 SGHTA, CDR2 FQGTGA. The CDR3 DNA follows: TGTGCCAGCAGCTTAGGGGCCCGGGATGAGCAGTTCTTC. Residues: CASSLGARDEQFF.

This chain connects TRBV10-3 to TRBJ1-5; TRBD1 aligns across 9 bases. V shed 6 bases and J 5 bases; nucleotides not matched to a gene: 5. This CDR3 spans 14 amino acids. CDR1 is ENHRY and CDR2 is SYGVKD in the germline V gene. The CDR3 reads CAISTTGGDQPQHF. In DNA form, the CDR3 reads TGTGCCATCAGCACTACAGGGGGCGATCAGCCCCAGCATTTT.

This clonotype has a count of ten or more. The chain joins TRBV7-2 to TRBJ2-3; 9 nucleotides align to TRBD1. The germline V gene encodes CDR1 SGHTA and CDR2 FQGNSA. V gave up 2 bases and J gave up 5 bases; unmatched junction bases: 2. The CDR3 contains 14 residues. Written as DNA, the CDR3 is TGTGCCAGCAGCTTAAACAGGGGGCAAGATACGCAGTATTTT. It codes for CASSLNRGQDTQYF.